The sequence of this T cell receptor (beta chain) was determined in a study of radiotherapy plus CTLA-4 blockade in lung cancer. In regard to this clone: Antigen: not known.

Assay: immunoSEQ multiplex PCR; the TCRdb copy retains only in-frame clones and omits some. The sample carries some 80,000 clones, roughly four fifths recorded once. The CDR3 extends over 16 amino acids. CDR1 LNHDA and CDR2 SQIVND come from the germline V gene (reference sequence). V trimming: 5 bases; J trimming: 7 bases; junction bases outside the gene matches: 10. Findings and limits, study-wide: Researchers report tumor-derived TCR clones expanding in blood after radiotherapy plus ipilimumab. According to reports, early shifts in blood T cell clones, alongside interferon-beta, forecast response most accurately.

The chain couples TRBV19 to TRBJ1-6; 8 nucleotides line up with TRBD1. The clonotype was recovered from a human donor with non-small cell lung cancer who had stable disease on radiotherapy plus ipilimumab. Sequencing used peripheral blood, obtained from a patient treated with radiotherapy plus ipilimumab. The CDR3 spells CASSSIDRGENSPLHF. The CDR3 coding sequence is TGTGCCAGTAGTTCCATCGACAGGGGAGAAAATTCACCCCTCCACTTT.